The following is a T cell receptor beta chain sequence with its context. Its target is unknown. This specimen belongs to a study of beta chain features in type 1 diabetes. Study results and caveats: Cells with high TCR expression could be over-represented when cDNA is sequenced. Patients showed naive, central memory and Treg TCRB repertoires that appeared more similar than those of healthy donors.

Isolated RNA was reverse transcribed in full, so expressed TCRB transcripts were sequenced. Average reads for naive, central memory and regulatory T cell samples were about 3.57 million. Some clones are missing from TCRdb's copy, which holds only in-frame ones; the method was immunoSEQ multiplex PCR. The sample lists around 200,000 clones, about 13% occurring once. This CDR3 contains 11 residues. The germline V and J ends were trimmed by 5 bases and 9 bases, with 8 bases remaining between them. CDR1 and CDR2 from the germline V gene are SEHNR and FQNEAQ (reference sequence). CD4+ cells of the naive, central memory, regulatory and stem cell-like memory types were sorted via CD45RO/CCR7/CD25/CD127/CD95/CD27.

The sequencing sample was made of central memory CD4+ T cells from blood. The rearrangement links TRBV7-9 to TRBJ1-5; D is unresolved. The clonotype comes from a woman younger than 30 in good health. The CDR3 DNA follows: TGTGCCAGCAGCCTTTCGGGGCCCCAGCATTTT. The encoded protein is CASSLSGPQHF.